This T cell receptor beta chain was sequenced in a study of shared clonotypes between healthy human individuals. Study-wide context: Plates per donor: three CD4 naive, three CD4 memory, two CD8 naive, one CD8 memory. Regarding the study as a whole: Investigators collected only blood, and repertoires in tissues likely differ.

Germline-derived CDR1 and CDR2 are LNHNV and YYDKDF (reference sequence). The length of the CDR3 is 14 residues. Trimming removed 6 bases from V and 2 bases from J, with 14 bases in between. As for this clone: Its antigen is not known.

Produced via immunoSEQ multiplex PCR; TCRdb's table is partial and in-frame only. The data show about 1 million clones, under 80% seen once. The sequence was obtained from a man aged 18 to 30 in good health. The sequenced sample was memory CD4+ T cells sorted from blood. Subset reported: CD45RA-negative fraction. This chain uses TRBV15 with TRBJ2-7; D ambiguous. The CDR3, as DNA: TGTGCCACCAGAACGGGCAGGTCTACCTACGAGCAGTACTTC. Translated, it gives CATRTGRSTYEQYF.